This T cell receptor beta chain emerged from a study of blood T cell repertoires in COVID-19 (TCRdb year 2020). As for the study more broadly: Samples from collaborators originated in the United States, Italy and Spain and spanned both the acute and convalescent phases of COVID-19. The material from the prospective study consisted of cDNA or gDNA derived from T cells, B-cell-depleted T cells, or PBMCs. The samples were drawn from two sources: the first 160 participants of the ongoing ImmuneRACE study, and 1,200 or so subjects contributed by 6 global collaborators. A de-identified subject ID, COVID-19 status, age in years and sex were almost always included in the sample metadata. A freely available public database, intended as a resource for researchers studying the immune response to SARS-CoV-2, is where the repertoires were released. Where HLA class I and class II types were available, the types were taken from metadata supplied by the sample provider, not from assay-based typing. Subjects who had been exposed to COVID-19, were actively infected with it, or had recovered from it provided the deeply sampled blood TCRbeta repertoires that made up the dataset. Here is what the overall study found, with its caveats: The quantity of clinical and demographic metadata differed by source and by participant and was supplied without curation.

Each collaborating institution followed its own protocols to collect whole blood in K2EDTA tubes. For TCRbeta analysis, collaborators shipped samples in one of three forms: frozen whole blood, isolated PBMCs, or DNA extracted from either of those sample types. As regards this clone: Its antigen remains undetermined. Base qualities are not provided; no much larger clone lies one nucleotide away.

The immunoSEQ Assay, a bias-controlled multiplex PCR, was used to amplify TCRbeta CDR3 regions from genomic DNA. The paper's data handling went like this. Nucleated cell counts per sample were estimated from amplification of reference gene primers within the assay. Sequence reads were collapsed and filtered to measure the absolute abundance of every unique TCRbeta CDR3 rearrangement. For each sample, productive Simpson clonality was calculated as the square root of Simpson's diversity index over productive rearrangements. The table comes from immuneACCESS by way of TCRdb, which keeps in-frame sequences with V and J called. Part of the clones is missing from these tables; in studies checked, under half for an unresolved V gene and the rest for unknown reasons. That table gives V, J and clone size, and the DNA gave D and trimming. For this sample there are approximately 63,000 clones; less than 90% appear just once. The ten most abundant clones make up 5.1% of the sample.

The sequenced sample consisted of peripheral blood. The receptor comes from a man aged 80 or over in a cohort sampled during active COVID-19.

The CDR3 has the sequence CASRTGTSGGTDTQYF. The nucleotide sequence is given as TGTGCCAGCAGGACCGGGACTAGCGGGGGCACAGATACGCAGTATTTT. The chain uses TRBV27 and TRBJ2-3; TRBD2 agrees with 13 junctional bases. The germline V gene (reference sequence) supplies CDR1 MNHEY and CDR2 SMNVEV. At the junction V is shortened by 6 bases and J by 1 base; bases outside the gene matches: 4. Spanning cysteine to phenylalanine, the CDR3 consists of 16 amino acids. Only the CDR3 DNA stays, 48 bases, in frame from base 1.